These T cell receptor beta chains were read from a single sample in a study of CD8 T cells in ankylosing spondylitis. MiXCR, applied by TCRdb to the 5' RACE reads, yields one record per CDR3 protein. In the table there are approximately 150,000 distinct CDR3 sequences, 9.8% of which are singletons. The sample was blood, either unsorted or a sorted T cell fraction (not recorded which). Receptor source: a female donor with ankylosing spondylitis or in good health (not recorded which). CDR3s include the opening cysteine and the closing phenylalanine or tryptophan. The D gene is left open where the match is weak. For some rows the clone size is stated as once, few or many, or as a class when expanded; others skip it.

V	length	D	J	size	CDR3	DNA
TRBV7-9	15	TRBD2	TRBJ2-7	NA	CASSPGLAPHYEQYF	TGTGCCAGCAGTCCAGGACTAGCGCCCCACTACGAGCAGTACTTC
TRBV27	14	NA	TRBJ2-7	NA	CASSLQGSPYEQYF	TGTGCCAGCAGTCTACAGGGTTCCCCCTACGAGCAGTACTTC
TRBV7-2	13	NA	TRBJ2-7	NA	CASSFYRTHEQYF	TGTGCCAGCAGCTTCTACAGAACCCACGAGCAGTACTTC
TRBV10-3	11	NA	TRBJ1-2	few	CATRTAWGYTF	TGTGCCACCCGGACAGCCTGGGGCTACACCTTC
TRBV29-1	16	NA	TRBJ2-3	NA	CSVVGLQRAGTDTQYF	TGCAGCGTTGTGGGGTTGCAGCGGGCGGGGACAGATACGCAGTATTTT
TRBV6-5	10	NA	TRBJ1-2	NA	CASRGDGYTF	TGTGCCAGCAGAGGAGATGGCTACACCTTC
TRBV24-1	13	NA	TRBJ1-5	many	CATSEGRGQPQHF	TGTGCCACCAGTGAGGGGAGAGGACAGCCCCAGCATTTT
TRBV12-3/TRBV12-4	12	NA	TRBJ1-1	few	CASSRTNTEAFF	TGTGCCAGCAGTCGGACGAACACTGAAGCTTTCTTT
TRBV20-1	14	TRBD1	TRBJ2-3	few	CSARQGAGGPGLFF	TGCAGTGCTAGACAGGGGGCAGGGGGCCCGGGACTTTTTTTT
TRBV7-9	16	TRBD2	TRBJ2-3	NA	CASSSLIAGRTDTQYF	TGTGCCAGCAGCTCCCTTATAGCGGGACGCACAGATACGCAGTATTTT
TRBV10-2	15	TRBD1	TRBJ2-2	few	CASSDGTGYTGELFF	TGCGCCAGCAGTGACGGGACAGGGTACACCGGGGAGCTGTTTTTT
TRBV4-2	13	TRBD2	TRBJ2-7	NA	CASSLAGGEEQYF	TGTGCCAGCAGTCTAGCGGGAGGTGAAGAGCAGTACTTC
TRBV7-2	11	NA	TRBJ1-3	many	CASSPGNTIYF	TGTGCCAGCAGCCCAGGAAACACCATATATTTT
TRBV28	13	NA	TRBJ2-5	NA	CASSFLLKETQYF	TGTGCCAGCAGTTTTTTACTGAAAGAGACCCAGTACTTC
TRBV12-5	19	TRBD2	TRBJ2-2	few	CASGSWGLAGGTNTGELFF	TGTGCTAGTGGTTCTTGGGGACTAGCGGGAGGTACGAACACCGGGGAGCTGTTTTTT
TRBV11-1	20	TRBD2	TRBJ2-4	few	CASSSSYAGGPEFGKNIQYF	TGTGCCAGCAGCTCTTCATACGCGGGAGGGCCTGAATTCGGCAAAAACATTCAGTACTTC
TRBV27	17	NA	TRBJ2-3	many	CASSFLGLGSPTDTQYF	TGTGCCAGCAGTTTCCTGGGACTGGGAAGCCCTACAGATACGCAGTATTTT
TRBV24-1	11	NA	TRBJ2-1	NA	CATSRGNEQFF	TGTGCCACCTCCAGGGGCAATGAGCAGTTCTTC
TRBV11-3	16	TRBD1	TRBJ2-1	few	CASSLGSGTGGNEQFF	TGTGCCAGCAGCTTAGGGAGTGGGACAGGCGGGAATGAGCAGTTCTTC
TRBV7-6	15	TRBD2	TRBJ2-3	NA	CTSSLAGGVTDTQYF	TGTACCAGCAGCTTAGCGGGAGGGGTCACAGATACGCAGTATTTT
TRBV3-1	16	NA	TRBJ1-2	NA	CASSQVFRRSRRGYTF	TGTGCCAGCAGCCAAGTCTTCCGGAGATCGAGGAGGGGCTACACCTTC
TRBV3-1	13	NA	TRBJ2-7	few	CASSPSPSLEQYF	TGTGCCAGCAGCCCCTCCCCTTCTTTGGAGCAGTACTTC
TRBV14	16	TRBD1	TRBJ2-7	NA	CASSQRDSSFSYEQYF	TGTGCCAGCAGCCAGAGGGACAGTTCTTTCTCCTACGAGCAGTACTTC
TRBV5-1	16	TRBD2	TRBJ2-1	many	CASSGLGLAEYNEQFF	TGCGCCAGCAGCGGGTTGGGACTAGCGGAATACAATGAGCAGTTCTTC
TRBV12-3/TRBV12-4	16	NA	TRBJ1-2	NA	CASSLRRGGTNYGYTF	TGTGCCAGCAGTCTCCGGAGGGGAGGGACTAACTATGGCTACACCTTC
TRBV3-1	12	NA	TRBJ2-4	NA	CASSQVGQIEYF	TGTGCCAGCAGCCAAGTAGGGCAGATTGAGTACTTC
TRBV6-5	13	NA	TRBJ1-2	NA	CASRYGQSYGYTF	TGTGCCAGCAGATACGGACAGTCCTATGGCTACACCTTC
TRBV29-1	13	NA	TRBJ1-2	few	CSVEWRAYYGYTF	TGCAGCGTTGAATGGCGGGCGTACTATGGCTACACCTTC
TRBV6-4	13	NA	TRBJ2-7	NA	CAREGEPPYEQYF	TGTGCCAGGGAAGGAGAACCACCCTACGAGCAGTACTTC
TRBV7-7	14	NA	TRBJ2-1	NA	CASSLNLGANEQFF	TGTGCTAGCAGCTTAAATCTGGGGGCCAATGAGCAGTTCTTC
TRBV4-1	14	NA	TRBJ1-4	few	CASSTVGGNEKLFF	TGCGCCAGCAGTACGGTTGGAGGGAATGAAAAACTGTTTTTT
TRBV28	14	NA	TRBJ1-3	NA	CASLGRHSGNTIYF	TGTGCCAGCCTCGGTCGCCACTCTGGAAACACCATATATTTT
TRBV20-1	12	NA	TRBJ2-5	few	CSAPSLEETQYF	TGCAGTGCTCCTAGCCTCGAAGAGACCCAGTACTTC
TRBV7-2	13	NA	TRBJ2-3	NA	CASSSFPVDTQYF	TGTGCCAGCAGCTCTTTCCCAGTGGATACGCAGTATTTT
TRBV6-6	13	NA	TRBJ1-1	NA	CASSRRGPTEAFF	TGTGCCAGCAGTCGCCGTGGCCCTACTGAAGCTTTCTTT
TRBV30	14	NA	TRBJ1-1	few	CAWSDGVPGTEAFF	TGTGCCTGGAGTGACGGGGTTCCTGGCACTGAAGCTTTCTTT
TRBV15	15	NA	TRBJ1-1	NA	CATSKERTAPAEAFF	TGTGCCACCAGCAAAGAAAGGACGGCCCCCGCTGAAGCTTTCTTT
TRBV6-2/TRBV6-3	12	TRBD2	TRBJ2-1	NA	CASMLSGSEQFF	TGTGCCAGCATGCTTAGCGGGAGTGAGCAGTTCTTC
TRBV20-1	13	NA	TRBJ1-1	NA	CSAWGLMNTEAFF	TGCAGTGCTTGGGGACTCATGAACACTGAAGCTTTCTTT
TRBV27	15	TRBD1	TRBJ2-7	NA	CASSLMGQGLYEQYF	TGTGCCAGCAGTTTAATGGGACAGGGTCTATACGAGCAGTACTTC
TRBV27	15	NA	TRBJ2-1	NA	CASSFLGGRGNEQFF	TGTGCCAGCAGTTTTCTGGGAGGAAGGGGCAATGAGCAGTTCTTC
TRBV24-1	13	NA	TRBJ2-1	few	CATSDFRGNEQFF	TGTGCCACCAGTGATTTCCGAGGGAATGAGCAGTTCTTC
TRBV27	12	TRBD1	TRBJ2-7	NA	CASSPQGDEQYF	TGTGCCAGCAGTCCACAGGGGGACGAGCAGTACTTC
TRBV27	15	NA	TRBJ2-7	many	CASSFSSGRPHEQYF	TGTGCCAGCAGTTTCAGCTCGGGACGTCCGCACGAGCAGTACTTC
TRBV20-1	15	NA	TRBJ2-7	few	CSARDPTTGTYEQYF	TGCAGTGCTAGAGATCCCACGACTGGTACCTACGAGCAGTACTTC
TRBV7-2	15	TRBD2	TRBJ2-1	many	CASSADATSGSEQFF	TGTGCCAGCAGCGCAGACGCGACTAGCGGGAGTGAGCAGTTCTTC
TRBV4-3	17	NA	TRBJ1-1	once	CASSQGCWTGDGAEAFF	TGCGCCAGCAGCCAAGGCTGCTGGACGGGGGACGGGGCTGAAGCTTTCTTT
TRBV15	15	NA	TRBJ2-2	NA	CATSRDRRNTGELFF	TGTGCCACCAGCAGAGATAGGAGGAACACCGGGGAGCTGTTTTTT
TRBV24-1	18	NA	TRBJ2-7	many	CATKVPSYILHYSYEQYF	TGTGCCACCAAGGTTCCCTCATACATCTTACATTACTCATACGAGCAGTACTTC
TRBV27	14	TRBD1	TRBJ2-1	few	CASFRDSLFNEQFF	TGTGCCAGCTTCCGGGACAGTTTATTCAATGAGCAGTTCTTC
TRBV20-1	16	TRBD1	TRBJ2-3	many	CSARDMGQGWADTQYF	TGCAGTGCTAGAGATATGGGACAGGGTTGGGCAGATACGCAGTATTTT